Listed below are T cell receptor beta chains from one sample, sequenced in a study of cytomegalovirus exposure and HLA in healthy donors. Data came from immunoSEQ multiplex PCR; TCRdb stores just in-frame clones and leaves some out. The profile shows approximately 100,000 clones, around 74% of them singletons. The sequenced material came from PBMCs. The receptors stem from a woman aged 40 to 50 in good health and CMV-seronegative. The CDR3 runs from the conserved cysteine through the conserved F or W. The order of the fields is clone size, V gene, J gene, CDR3 length, CDR3 protein. Size tells how often a clone was seen (once, few, many) or the class of an expanded clone, and some rows leave it out.

>NA|TRBV7-6|TRBJ2-5|16
CASSQRLAAYQETQYF
>NA|TRBV4-1|TRBJ2-1|13
CASSQTIDNEQFF
>NA|TRBV9|TRBJ1-4|15
CASSVGGGSNEKLFF
>NA|TRBV7-3|TRBJ2-3|16
CASSLTASGSSDTQYF
>NA|TRBV6-1|TRBJ2-7|15
CASSDRTGSSYEQYF
>few|TRBV5-1|TRBJ2-7|14
CASSFRLEPTEQYF
>NA|TRBV5-1|TRBJ2-1|13
CASSFPGYNEQFF
>NA|TRBV6-1|TRBJ1-4|16
CASSGGRGRTNEKLFF
>NA|TRBV10-3|TRBJ1-2|13
CAINSEGDLGYTF
>NA|TRBV7-2|TRBJ1-5|15
CASSLGTGGGQPQHF
>once|TRBV4-1|TRBJ2-7|15
CASSQGASGDHEQYF
>NA|TRBV4-1|TRBJ2-3|16
CASSQDGQGFTDTQYF
>few|TRBV5-1|TRBJ1-2|14
CASSLRQGDYGYTF
>few|TRBV25-1|TRBJ1-6|15
CASSEFGRGNSPLHF
>few|TRBV6-5|NA|13
CASCRDTTYEQYF
>NA|TRBV19|TRBJ2-3|14
CASSFTSDTDTQYF
>NA|TRBV7-8|TRBJ2-3|18
CASSLEGGLAGATDTQYF
>few|TRBV6-1|TRBJ1-2|14
CASSAPGTPYGYTF
>NA|TRBV12-5|TRBJ2-7|13
CASSREGGYEQYF
>NA|TRBV4-3|TRBJ2-7|14
CASSSGTRKREQYF
>NA|TRBV6-1|TRBJ2-5|15
CASSEGGGAQETQYF
>NA|TRBV11-2|TRBJ2-3|19
CASSTPWWPSGASTDTQYF
>NA|TRBV5-4|TRBJ2-2|17
CASSVGLAGACTGELFF
>few|TRBV5-1|TRBJ2-7|15
CASSLGRGPPYEQYF
>NA|TRBV20-1|TRBJ1-1|11
CSARMNTEAFF
>NA|TRBV7-9|TRBJ1-5|15
CASSRDRGPNQPQHF
>NA|TRBV29-1|TRBJ1-1|11
CSVETTGGAFF
>NA|TRBV5-4|TRBJ2-1|13
CASSQQGSEEQFF
>NA|TRBV5-4|TRBJ1-1|15
CASSPGLGDRPEAFF
>NA|TRBV30|NA|15
CAWRRQGAHSYEQYF
>NA|TRBV2|TRBJ2-1|16
CASRPLGGLGVNEQFF
>NA|TRBV14|TRBJ2-3|16
CASSQEWGGLTDTQYF
>NA|TRBV11-2|TRBJ2-5|13
CASSLEFGETQYF
>NA|TRBV4-2|TRBJ2-1|15
CASSQVPRGGDEQFF
>NA|TRBV19|TRBJ2-5|17
CASSMELAGGPEETQYF
>NA|TRBV9|TRBJ1-2|13
CASRGTTNYGYTF
>NA|TRBV7-9|TRBJ1-1|17
CATMDREHRPGSTEAFF
>few|TRBV19|TRBJ2-7|11
CASKGTYEQYF
>NA|TRBV10-1|TRBJ2-3|13
CASSRAYTDTQYF
>NA|TRBV2|TRBJ1-1|16
CASREAIQGGGTEAFF
>NA|TRBV5-1|TRBJ2-2|15
CASSLEGTDTGELFF
>NA|TRBV7-9|TRBJ1-2|14
CASSFSDSDYGYTF
>NA|TRBV7-8|TRBJ1-5|16
CASSLAEGQGNQPQHF
>NA|TRBV19|TRBJ2-7|14
CASSSLAGIYEQYF
>few|TRBV5-1|TRBJ2-7|15
CASSLHLAATYEQYF
>once|TRBV6-5|TRBJ1-6|15
CASSWNDREVSPLHF
>NA|TRBV13|TRBJ2-1|15
CASSLLAGGYNEQFF
>NA|TRBV4-1|TRBJ1-1|14
CASSQERQNTEAFF
>NA|TRBV5-1|TRBJ2-6|19
CASSPRVRQALSGANVLTF
>NA|TRBV2|TRBJ2-1|15
CASSEDGTVYNEQFF
>few|TRBV10-3|TRBJ1-2|15
CAISESWVSGYGYTF
>few|TRBV1|TRBJ2-2|18
CTSSQIAGGRRGTGELFF